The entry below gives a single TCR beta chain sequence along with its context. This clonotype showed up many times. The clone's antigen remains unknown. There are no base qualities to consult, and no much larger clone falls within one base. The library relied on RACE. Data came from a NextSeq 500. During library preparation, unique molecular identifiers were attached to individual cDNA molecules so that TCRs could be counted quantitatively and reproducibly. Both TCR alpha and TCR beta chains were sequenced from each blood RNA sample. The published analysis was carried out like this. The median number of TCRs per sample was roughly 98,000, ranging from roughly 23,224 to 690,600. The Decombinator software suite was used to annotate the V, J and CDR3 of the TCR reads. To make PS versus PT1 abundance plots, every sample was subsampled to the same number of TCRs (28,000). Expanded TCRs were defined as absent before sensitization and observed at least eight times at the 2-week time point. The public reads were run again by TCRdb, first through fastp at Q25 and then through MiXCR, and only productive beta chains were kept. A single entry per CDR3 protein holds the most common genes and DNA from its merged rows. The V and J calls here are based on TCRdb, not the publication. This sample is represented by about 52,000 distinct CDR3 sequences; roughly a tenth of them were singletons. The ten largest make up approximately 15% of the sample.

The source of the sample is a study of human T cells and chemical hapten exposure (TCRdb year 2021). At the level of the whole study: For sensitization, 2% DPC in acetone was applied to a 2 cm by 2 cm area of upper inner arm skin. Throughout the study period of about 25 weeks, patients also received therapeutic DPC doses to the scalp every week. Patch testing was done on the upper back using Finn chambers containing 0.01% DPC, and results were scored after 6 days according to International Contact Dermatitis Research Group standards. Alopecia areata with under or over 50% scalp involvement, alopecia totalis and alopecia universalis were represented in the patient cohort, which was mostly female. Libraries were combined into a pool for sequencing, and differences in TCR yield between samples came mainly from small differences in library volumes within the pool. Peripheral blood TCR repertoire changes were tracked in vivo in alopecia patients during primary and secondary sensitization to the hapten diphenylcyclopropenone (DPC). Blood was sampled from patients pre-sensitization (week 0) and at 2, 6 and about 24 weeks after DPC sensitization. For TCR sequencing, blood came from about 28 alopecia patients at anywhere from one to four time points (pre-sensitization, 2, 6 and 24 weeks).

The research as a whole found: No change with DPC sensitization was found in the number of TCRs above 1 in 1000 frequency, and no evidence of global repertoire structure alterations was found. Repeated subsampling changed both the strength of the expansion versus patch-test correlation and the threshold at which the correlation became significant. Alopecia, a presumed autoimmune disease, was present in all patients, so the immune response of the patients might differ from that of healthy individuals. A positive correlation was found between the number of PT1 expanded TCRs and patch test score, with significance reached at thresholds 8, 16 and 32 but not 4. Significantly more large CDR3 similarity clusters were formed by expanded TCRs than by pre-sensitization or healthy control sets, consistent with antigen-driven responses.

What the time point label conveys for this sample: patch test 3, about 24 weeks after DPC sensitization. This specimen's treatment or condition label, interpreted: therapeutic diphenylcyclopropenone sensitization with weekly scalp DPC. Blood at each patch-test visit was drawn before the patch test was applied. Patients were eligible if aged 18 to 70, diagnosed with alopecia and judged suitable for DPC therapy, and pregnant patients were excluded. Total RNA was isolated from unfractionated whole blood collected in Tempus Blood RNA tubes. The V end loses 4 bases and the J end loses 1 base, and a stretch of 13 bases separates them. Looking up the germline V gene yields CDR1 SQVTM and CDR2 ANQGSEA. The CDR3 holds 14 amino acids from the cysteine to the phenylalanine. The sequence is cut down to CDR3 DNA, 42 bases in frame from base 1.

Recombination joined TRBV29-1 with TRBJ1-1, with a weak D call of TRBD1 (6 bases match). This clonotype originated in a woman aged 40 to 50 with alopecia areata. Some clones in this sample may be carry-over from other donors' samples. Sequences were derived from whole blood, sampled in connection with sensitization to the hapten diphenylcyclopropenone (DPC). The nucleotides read TGCAGCGTTGTTCGTGGGGGCACGAACACTGAAGCTTTCTTT. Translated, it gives CSVVRGGTNTEAFF.